This TCR beta chain was identified in a study of cytomegalovirus exposure and HLA in healthy donors. Study background: Within the Caucasian-associated ancestry cluster were roughly 79% of the roughly 360 genotyped donors. Points from the study as a whole: Reportedly, a later analysis found an Asian-associated ancestry cluster had fewer N-insertions than the approximately 700-donor mean. Across donors, sequencing depth was assumed by presence/absence analyses to be roughly uniform. Most TCR beta V segments were productive about 90% or about 30% of the time in an earlier analysis.

This CDR3 is built from 15 residues. V shed 6 bases and J 3 bases; nucleotides not matched to a gene: 6. Germline V gives CDR1 LGHNT, CDR2 FRNRAP. A multiplex PCR was run with 60 Vbeta primers and 13 Jbeta primers. The data were produced by immunoSEQ multiplex PCR, yet TCRdb's version contains in-frame clones alone and is incomplete. Of roughly 120,000 clones listed, about 68% were seen once; the top ten hold 4% to 5%. On this clone itself: Its antigen is undetermined.

Sequencing input: PBMCs. The chain recombines TRBV12-5 with TRBJ1-4; 8 bases are a match to TRBD1. The receptor's source is a woman aged 40 to 50 in good health and CMV-seropositive. The CDR3 nucleotides read TGTGCTAGTGGCCCGACAGGGGCTGCTAATGAAAAACTGTTTTTT. This gives the protein CASGPTGAANEKLFF.